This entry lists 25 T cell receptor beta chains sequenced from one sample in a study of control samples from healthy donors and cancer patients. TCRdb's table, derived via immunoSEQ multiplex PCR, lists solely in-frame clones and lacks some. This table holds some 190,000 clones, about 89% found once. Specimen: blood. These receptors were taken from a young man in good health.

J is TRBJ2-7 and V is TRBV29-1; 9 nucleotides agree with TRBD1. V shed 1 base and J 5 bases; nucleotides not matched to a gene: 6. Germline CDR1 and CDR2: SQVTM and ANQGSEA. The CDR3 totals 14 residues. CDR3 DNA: TGCAGCGTTGAAGGGGACAGGGTTGTCAACGAGCAGTACTTC. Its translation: CSVEGDRVVNEQYF.

In DNA, the CDR3 is TGTGCCAGCAGCAGGCGGGACAGCGTGGATAGCAATCAGCCCCAGCATTTT. It encodes CASSRRDSVDSNQPQHF. The rearrangement links TRBV21-1 to TRBJ1-5; the table names TRBD1, a call not compared with the DNA. TRBV21-1 is flagged as a pseudogene. The CDR3 is 17 amino acids.

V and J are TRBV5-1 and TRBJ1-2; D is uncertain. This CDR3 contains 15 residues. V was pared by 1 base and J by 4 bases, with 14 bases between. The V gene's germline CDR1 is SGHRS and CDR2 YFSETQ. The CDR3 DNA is TGCGCCAGCAGCTTGACCGGGGAGGCGGCCTATGGCTACACCTTC. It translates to CASSLTGEAAYGYTF.

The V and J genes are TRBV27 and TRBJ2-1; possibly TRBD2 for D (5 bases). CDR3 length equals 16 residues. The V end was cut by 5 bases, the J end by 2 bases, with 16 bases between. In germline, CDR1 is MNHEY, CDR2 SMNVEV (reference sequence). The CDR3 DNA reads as TGTGCCAGCAGTCCAGAGAGGGTCGTCGCCTACAATGAGCAGTTCTTC. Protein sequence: CASSPERVVAYNEQFF.

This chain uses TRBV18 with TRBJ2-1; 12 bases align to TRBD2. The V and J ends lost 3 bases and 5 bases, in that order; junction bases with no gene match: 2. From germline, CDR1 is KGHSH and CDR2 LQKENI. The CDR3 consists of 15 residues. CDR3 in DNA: TGTGCCAGCTCACCGACTAGCGGGGGAAACAATGAGCAGTTCTTC. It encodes CASSPTSGGNNEQFF.

The CDR3 loop reads CASSHRDVEAFF. For the CDR3, the DNA is TGTGCCAGCAGTCACCGGGACGTTGAAGCTTTCTTT. V usage is TRBV6-5 and J usage is TRBJ1-1; weak D call: TRBD1 (5 bases). Trimming left V 5 bases short and J 7 bases short, with 11 bases between. The CDR3 sequence is 12 residues long. CDR1 is MNHEY, CDR2 SVGAGI, per germline.

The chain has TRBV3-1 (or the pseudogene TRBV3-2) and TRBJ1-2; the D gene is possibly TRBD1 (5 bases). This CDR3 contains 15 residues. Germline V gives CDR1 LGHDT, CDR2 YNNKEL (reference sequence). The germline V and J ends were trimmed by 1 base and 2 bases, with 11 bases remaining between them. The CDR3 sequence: CASSQGWTTNYGYTF. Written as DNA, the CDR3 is TGTGCCAGCAGCCAAGGTTGGACAACGAACTATGGCTACACCTTC.

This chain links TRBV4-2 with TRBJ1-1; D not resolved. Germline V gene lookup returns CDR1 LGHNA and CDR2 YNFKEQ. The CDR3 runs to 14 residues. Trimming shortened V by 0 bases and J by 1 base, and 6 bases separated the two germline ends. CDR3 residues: CASSQEERNTEAFF. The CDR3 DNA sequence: TGTGCCAGCAGCCAAGAGGAGAGGAACACTGAAGCTTTCTTT.

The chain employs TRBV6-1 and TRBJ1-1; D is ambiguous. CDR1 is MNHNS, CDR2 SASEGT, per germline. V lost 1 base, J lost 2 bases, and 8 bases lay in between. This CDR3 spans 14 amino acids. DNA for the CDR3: TGTGCCAGCAGTGAAGGTGGGCAAAACACTGAAGCTTTCTTT. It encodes CASSEGGQNTEAFF.

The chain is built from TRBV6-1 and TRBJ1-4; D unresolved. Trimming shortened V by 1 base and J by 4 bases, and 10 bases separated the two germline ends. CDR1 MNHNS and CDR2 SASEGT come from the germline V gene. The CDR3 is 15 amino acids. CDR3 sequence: CASSEGTANNEKLFF. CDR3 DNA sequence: TGTGCCAGCAGTGAAGGGACGGCCAATAATGAAAAACTGTTTTTT.

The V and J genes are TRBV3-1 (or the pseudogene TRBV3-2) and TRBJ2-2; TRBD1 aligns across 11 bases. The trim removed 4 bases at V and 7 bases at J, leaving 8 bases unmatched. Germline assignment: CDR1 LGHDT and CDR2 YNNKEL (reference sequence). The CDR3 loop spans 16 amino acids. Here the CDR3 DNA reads TGTGCCAGCAGCCCCGGGACAGGGGGTTCGGGCGGGGAGCTGTTTTTT. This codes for CASSPGTGGSGGELFF.

The CDR3 nucleotides are TGTGCCAGCAGCTTAGCGGCGAGAACAACTAATGAAAAACTGTTTTTT. Protein sequence: CASSLAARTTNEKLFF. The chain has TRBV7-8 and TRBJ1-4; D is ambiguous. The CDR3 covers 16 residues. Germline V lookup: CDR1 SGHVS, CDR2 FQNEAQ. V lost 0 bases and J 0 bases, leaving 8 bases between the germline ends.

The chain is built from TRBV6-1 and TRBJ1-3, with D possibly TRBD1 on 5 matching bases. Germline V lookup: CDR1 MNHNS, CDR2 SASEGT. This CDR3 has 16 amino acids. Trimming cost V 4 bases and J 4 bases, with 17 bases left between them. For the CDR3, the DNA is TGTGCCAGCAGTGCCAGTACGACGGGGACGGGAAACACCATATATTTT. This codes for CASSASTTGTGNTIYF.

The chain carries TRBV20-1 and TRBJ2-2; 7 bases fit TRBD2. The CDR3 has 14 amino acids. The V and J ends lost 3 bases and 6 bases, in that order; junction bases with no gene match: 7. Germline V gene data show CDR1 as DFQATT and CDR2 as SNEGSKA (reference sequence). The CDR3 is CSASDLRGAGELFF. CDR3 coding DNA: TGCAGTGCTAGTGACCTTCGGGGGGCCGGGGAGCTGTTTTTT.

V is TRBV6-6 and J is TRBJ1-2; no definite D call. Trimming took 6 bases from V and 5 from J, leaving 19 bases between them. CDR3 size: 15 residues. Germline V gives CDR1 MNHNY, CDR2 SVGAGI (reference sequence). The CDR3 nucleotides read TGTGCCAGCAGCCCTCCGGTGGGGAAAGGGTATGGCTACACCTTC. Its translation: CASSPPVGKGYGYTF.

In DNA form, the CDR3 reads TGCGCCAGCAGCGGGTCCACCTCGACAGGGACTACTAACTATGGCTACACCTTC. This codes for CASSGSTSTGTTNYGYTF. The rearrangement joins TRBV5-1 to TRBJ1-2; 7 nucleotides agree with TRBD1. The V gene's germline CDR1 is SGHRS and CDR2 YFSETQ. There are 18 residues in the CDR3. V dropped 4 bases and J dropped 0; count of bases not matched to a gene: 15.

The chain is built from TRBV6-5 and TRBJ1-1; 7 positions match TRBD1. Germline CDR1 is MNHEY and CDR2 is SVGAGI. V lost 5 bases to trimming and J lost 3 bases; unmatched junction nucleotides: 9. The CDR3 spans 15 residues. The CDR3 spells CASSLRQGSDTEAFF. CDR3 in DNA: TGTGCCAGCAGTCTACGACAGGGAAGTGACACTGAAGCTTTCTTT.

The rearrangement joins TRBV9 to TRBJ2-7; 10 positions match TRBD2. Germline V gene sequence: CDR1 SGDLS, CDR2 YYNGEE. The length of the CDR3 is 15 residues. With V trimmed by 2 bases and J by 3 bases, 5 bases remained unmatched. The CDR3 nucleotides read TGTGCCAGCAGCGTGTTAGCGGGGGGAGGCTACGAGCAGTACTTC. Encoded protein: CASSVLAGGGYEQYF.

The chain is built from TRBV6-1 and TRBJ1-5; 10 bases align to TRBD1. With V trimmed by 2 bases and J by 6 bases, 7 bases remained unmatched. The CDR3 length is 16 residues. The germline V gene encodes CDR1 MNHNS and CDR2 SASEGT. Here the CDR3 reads CASSEKRDRGLQPQHF. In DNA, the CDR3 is TGTGCCAGCAGTGAAAAACGGGACAGGGGTCTTCAGCCCCAGCATTTT.

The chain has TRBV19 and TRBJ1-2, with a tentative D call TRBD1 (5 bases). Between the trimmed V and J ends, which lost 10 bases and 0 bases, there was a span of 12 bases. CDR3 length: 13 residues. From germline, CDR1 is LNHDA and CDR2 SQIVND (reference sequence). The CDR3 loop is CATGDGSNYGYTF. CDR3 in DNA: TGTGCCACTGGGGACGGTTCTAACTATGGCTACACCTTC.

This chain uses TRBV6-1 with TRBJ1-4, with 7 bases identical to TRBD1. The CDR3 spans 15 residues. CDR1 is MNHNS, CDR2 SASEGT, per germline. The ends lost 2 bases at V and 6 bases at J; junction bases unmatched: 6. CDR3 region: CASSEKRQGDEKLFF. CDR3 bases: TGTGCCAGCAGTGAAAAGCGTCAGGGGGATGAAAAACTGTTTTTT.

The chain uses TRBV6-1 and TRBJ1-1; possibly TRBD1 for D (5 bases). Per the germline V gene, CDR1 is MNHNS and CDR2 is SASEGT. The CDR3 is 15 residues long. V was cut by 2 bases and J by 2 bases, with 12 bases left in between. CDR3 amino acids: CASSEIRGVNTEAFF. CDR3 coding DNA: TGTGCCAGCAGTGAAATCAGAGGGGTCAACACTGAAGCTTTCTTT.

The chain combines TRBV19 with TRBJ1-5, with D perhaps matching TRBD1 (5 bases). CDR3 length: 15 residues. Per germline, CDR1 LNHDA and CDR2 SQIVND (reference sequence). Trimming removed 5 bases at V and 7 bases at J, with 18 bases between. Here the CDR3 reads CASSLNSGEGQPQHF. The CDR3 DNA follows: TGTGCCAGTAGTTTAAACTCAGGTGAGGGGCAGCCCCAGCATTTT.

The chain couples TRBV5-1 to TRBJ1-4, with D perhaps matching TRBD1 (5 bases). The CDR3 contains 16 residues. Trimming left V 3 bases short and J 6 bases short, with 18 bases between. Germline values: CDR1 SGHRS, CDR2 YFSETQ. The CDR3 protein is CASSSPGPENYEKLFF. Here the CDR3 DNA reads TGCGCCAGCAGCTCCCCGGGACCCGAGAACTATGAAAAACTGTTTTTT.

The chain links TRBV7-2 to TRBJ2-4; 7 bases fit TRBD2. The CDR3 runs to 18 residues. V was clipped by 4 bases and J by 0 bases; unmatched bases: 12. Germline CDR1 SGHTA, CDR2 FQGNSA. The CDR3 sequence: CASSSRRGGLVAKNIQYF. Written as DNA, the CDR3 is TGTGCCAGCAGCTCGCGCCGGGGAGGGCTCGTAGCCAAAAACATTCAGTACTTC.